This T cell receptor beta chain comes out of a study of PD-1 blockade in mismatch repair-deficient tumors. The method was immunoSEQ multiplex PCR; TCRdb's version includes in-frame clones alone and lacks a portion of them. Among 50,000 or so clones listed, around 77% were seen once. TCRs were sequenced from a few patients responding to pembrolizumab. The ends lost 5 bases at V and 4 bases at J; junction bases unmatched: 5. This CDR3 region has 15 residues. Germline loops: CDR1 MRHNA, CDR2 SNTAGT. This clonotype was sampled from an adult with mismatch repair-deficient cancer. Material: PBMCs, obtained before pembrolizumab treatment. V is TRBV6-4 and J is TRBJ2-1; 10 nucleotides agree with TRBD2. For the CDR3, the DNA is TGTGCCAGCAGTCAAACTAGCGGGGCTTACAATGAGCAGTTCTTC. Amino acid sequence: CASSQTSGAYNEQFF.